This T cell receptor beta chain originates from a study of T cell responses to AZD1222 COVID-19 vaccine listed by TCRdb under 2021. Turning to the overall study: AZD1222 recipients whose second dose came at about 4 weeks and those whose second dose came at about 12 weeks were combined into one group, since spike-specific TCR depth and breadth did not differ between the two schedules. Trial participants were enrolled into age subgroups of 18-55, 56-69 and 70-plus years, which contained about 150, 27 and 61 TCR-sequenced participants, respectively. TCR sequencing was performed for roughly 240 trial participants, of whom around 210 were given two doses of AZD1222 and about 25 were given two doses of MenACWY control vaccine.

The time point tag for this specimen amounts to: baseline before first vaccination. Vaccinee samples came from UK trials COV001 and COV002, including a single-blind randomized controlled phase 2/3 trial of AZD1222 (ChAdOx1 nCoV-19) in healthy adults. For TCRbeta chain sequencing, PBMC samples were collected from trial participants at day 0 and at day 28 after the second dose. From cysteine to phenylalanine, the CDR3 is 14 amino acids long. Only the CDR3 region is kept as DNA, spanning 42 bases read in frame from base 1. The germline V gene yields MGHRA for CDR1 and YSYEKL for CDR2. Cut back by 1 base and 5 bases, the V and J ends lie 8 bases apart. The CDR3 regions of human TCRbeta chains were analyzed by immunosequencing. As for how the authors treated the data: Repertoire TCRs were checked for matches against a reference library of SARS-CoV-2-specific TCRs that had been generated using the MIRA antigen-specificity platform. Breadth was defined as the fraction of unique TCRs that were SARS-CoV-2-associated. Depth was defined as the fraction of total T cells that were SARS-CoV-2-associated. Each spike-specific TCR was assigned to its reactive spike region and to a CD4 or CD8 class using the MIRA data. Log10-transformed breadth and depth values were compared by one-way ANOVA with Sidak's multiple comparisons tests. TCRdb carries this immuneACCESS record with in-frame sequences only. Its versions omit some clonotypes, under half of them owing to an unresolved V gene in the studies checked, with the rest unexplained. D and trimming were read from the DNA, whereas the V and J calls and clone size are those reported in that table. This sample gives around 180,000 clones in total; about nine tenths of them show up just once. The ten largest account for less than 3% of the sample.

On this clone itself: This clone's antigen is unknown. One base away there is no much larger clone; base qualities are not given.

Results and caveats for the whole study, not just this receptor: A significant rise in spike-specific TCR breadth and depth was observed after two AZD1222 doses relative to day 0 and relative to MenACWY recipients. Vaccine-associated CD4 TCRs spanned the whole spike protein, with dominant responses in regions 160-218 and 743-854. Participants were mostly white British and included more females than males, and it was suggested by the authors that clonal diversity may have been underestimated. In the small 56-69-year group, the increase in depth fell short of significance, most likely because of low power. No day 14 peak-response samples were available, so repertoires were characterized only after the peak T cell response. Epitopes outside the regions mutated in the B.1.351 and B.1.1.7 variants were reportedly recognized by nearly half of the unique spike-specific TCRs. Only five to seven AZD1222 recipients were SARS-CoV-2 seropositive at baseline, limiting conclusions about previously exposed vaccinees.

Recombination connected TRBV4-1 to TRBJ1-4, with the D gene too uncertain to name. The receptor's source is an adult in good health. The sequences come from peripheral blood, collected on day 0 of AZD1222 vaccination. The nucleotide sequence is TGCGCCAGCAGCCAAGCAGATTCAAATGAAAAACTGTTTTTT. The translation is CASSQADSNEKLFF.